The text below deals with one TCR beta chain. Its target is not known. Assay used: immunoSEQ multiplex PCR; TCRdb lists only in-frame clones, some missing. The sample yields tens of thousands of clones, roughly 84% seen once. V dropped 2 bases and J dropped 0 bases, with 8 bases sitting between them. The germline gives CDR1 MNHEY, CDR2 SVGAGI. The CDR3 contains 15 residues. The sample comes from a study of CD4 T cells in relation to SARS-CoV-2 and coronaviruses. Cryopreserved PBMCs were CD4-enriched, then split into naive and memory cells. Specimen: naive CD4+ T cells from PBMCs, cultured in vitro. Subset denoted: naive CD4+ T cells isolated by negative enrichment. The chain is built from TRBV6-5 and TRBJ2-1; D is ambiguous. The source is an adult with COVID-19. The CDR3 reads CASSYRESSYNEQFF. CDR3 nucleotide sequence: TGTGCCAGCAGTTACAGGGAAAGCTCCTACAATGAGCAGTTCTTC.